Listed here are 25 T cell receptor beta chains from one sample, sequenced in a study of T-cell memory formation after mild COVID-19. One entry per CDR3 protein, called by TCRdb with MiXCR from the 5' RACE reads. The table records hundreds of thousands of distinct CDR3 sequences, 20% of them present only once. Sequenced sample: PBMCs or a T cell subset sorted from them (not recorded which). These receptors originate from an adult woman who had mild COVID-19 (a few samples of this study predate the infection). Cell type and time point are not known.

This clonotype was seen only a few times. The J gene is TRBJ2-2, the V gene TRBV4-1; D is perhaps TRBD1 or TRBD2 (5 bases each). The length of the CDR3 is 16 residues. The V end was cut by 3 bases, the J end by 4 bases, with 15 bases between. CDR1 and CDR2 from the germline V gene are MGHRA and YSYEKL. CDR3 protein: CASSHLPGPGTGELFF. The CDR3 DNA sequence: TGCGCCAGCAGCCATCTCCCGGGACCGGGCACCGGGGAGCTGTTTTTT.

The rearrangement uses TRBV15 and TRBJ2-5, with TRBD1 as a possible D gene (6 bases). Germline V CDR1 and CDR2: LNHNV, YYDKDF (reference sequence). The CDR3 is 15 residues long. V lost 5 bases, J lost 0 bases, and 13 bases lay in between. The CDR3: CATSPRQGYQETQYF. CDR3 nucleotide sequence: TGTGCCACCAGCCCCCGGCAGGGGTACCAAGAGACCCAGTACTTC. Combining the CDR3 with reference TRBV15 and TRBJ2-5 gives the whole variable domain DAMVIQNPRYQVTQFGKPVTLSCSQTLNHNVMYWYQQKSSQAPKLLFHYYDKDFNNEADTPDNFQSRRPNTSFCFLDIRSPGLGDTAMYLCATSPRQGYQETQYFGPGTRLLVL.

The chain carries TRBV4-2 and TRBJ2-1; D assignment may be TRBD1 or TRBD2 (6 bases each). CDR3 length equals 15 residues. Germline CDR1 reads LGHNA; CDR2 reads YNFKEQ. The V end lost 4 bases, the J end lost 3 bases, and 13 bases lay between the germline ends. The CDR3 DNA reads TGTGCCAGCAGCCGCAACGGGGGCGGCTACAATGAGCAGTTCTTC. Encoded protein: CASSRNGGGYNEQFF.

The J gene is TRBJ1-2, the V gene TRBV6-2 or TRBV6-3; D is uncertain. The CDR3 runs to 15 residues. Trimming removed 5 bases at V and 4 bases at J, with 17 bases between. Germline lookup yields CDR1 MNHEY and CDR2 SVGEGT. CDR3 protein: CASSPIESFFYGYTF. As DNA, the CDR3 is TGTGCCAGCAGTCCGATCGAAAGTTTTTTCTATGGCTACACCTTC.

The rearrangement links TRBV4-1 to TRBJ2-7; D unresolved. V dropped 4 bases and J dropped 5 bases, with 12 bases sitting between them. Germline CDR1 MGHRA, CDR2 YSYEKL. This CDR3 has 13 amino acids. CDR3: CASSPPIQNEQYF. CDR3 nucleotide sequence: TGCGCCAGCAGCCCTCCAATTCAAAACGAGCAGTACTTC.

This clonotype occurred a few times. The rearrangement joins TRBV6-5 to TRBJ2-1, with 12 bases fitting TRBD2. In germline, CDR1 is MNHEY, CDR2 SVGAGI. J gave up 2 bases and V 0 bases, and 14 bases lay outside the gene matches. The CDR3 spans 21 residues. CDR3 sequence reads: CASSYSRIGLAGKIAYNEQFF. The CDR3 DNA is TGTGCCAGCAGTTACTCGAGGATAGGACTAGCGGGAAAGATCGCCTACAATGAGCAGTTCTTC.

The genes are TRBV29-1 and TRBJ2-7; TRBD2 matches at 8 bases. The CDR3 loop spans 14 amino acids. The V segment lost 2 bases and the J segment 4 bases; nucleotides outside the gene matches: 7. CDR1 is SQVTM, CDR2 ANQGSEA, per germline. CDR3 sequence reads: CSVEKRGGPYEQYF. DNA for the CDR3: TGCAGCGTTGAAAAGCGCGGGGGGCCTTACGAGCAGTACTTC.

This clonotype turned up a few times. V usage is TRBV7-6 and J usage is TRBJ1-3; D possibly corresponds to TRBD1 (5 bases). This CDR3 comprises 15 residues. CDR1 SGHVS and CDR2 FNYEAQ come from the germline V gene. Deletions cut 1 base from V and 4 bases from J, with 11 bases between. For the CDR3, the DNA is TGTGCCAGCAGCTTAGTCAGGGCTTCGGGAAACACCATATATTTT. Translation gives CASSLVRASGNTIYF. Supplemented by reference TRBV7-6 and TRBJ1-3, the full variable domain reads GAGVSQSPRYKVTKRGQDVALRCDPISGHVSLYWYRQALGQGPEFLTYFNYEAQQDKSGLPNDRFSAERPEGSISTLTIQRTEQRDSAMYRCASSLVRASGNTIYFGEGSWLTVV.

This clonotype has only a few counts. V gene TRBV7-3 combines with J gene TRBJ2-5, with D perhaps TRBD2 (5 bases). CDR1 is SGHTA and CDR2 is FQGTGA in the germline V gene. The V and J ends lost 1 base and 2 bases respectively, with 8 bases between them. This CDR3 is built from 14 residues. CDR3 amino acids: CASSLIGGQETQYF. For the CDR3, the DNA is TGTGCCAGCAGCTTAATCGGCGGGCAAGAGACCCAGTACTTC.

CDR3 protein: CASSQTGYYEQYF. CDR3 in DNA: TGTGCCAGCAGCCAAACAGGGTACTACGAGCAGTACTTC. V and J are TRBV7-9 and TRBJ2-7; the D gene is possibly TRBD1 (6 bases). Germline V CDR1 and CDR2: SEHNR, FQNEAQ (reference sequence). The CDR3 loop spans 13 amino acids. With 5 bases removed from V and 3 bases from J, the gap between germline ends came to 11 bases.

The CDR3 region has the DNA TGTGCCAGCAGCCCGGGGGGGGGGACAGGACAAGAGACCCAGTACTTC. It translates to CASSPGGGTGQETQYF. The chain links TRBV9 to TRBJ2-5; D tentatively reads TRBD1 or TRBD2 (8 bases each). CDR3 length equals 16 residues. V gave up 4 bases and J gave up 2 bases, with 18 bases separating them. Germline loops: CDR1 SGDLS, CDR2 YYNGEE.

This rearrangement joins TRBV7-9 to TRBJ2-3; D call uncertain. The CDR3 runs 15 residues. The germline gives CDR1 SEHNR, CDR2 FQNEAQ (reference sequence). V was pared by 1 base and J by 0 bases, with 8 bases between. CDR3 sequence: CASSLDLTSTDTQYF. CDR3 DNA sequence: TGTGCCAGCAGCTTAGACTTGACTAGCACAGATACGCAGTATTTT.

This clonotype was counted between two and nine times. The chain carries TRBV4-1 and TRBJ2-2, with TRBD1 matching 9 bases. Germline V gene sequence: CDR1 MGHRA, CDR2 YSYEKL. The CDR3 extends over 15 amino acids. Unmatched junction bases numbered 10, after V lost 7 bases and J lost 7 bases. The CDR3 coding sequence is TGCGCCAGCAAGGAATGGGACAGGGCTGTCGGGGAGCTGTTTTTT. It encodes CASKEWDRAVGELFF.

This chain joins TRBV7-2 and TRBJ2-7; D is tentatively TRBD1 or TRBD2 (5 bases each). The ends were cut back, 1 base at V and 1 base at J, with 11 bases in the middle. This CDR3 is built from 15 residues. The germline gives CDR1 SGHTA, CDR2 FQGNSA. The CDR3 DNA reads as TGTGCCAGCAGCTTAGATTTGAGGGGTTCCTACGAGCAGTACTTC. This codes for CASSLDLRGSYEQYF. The complete variable domain, with remaining parts taken from reference TRBV7-2 and TRBJ2-7, reads GAGVSQSPSNKVTEKGKDVELRCDPISGHTALYWYRQSLGQGLEFLIYFQGNSAPDKSGLPSDRFSAERTGGSVSTLTIQRTQQEDSAVYLCASSLDLRGSYEQYFGPGTRLTVT.

The genes are TRBV11-3 and TRBJ1-1, with a tentative D call TRBD1 (5 bases). CDR3 length: 16 residues. Per the germline V gene, CDR1 is SGHNT and CDR2 is YENEEA. The V end lost 5 bases, the J end lost 2 bases, and 18 bases lay between the germline ends. The CDR3 DNA reads TGTGCCAGCAGCCCGGGGGGGTTCCCGTATAACACTGAAGCTTTCTTT. This sequence encodes CASSPGGFPYNTEAFF.

The chain combines TRBV7-9 with TRBJ2-3; possibly TRBD2 for D (6 bases). The germline gives CDR1 SEHNR, CDR2 FQNEAQ (reference sequence). The CDR3 length is 14 residues. The V end was cut by 11 bases, the J end by 2 bases, with 17 bases between. CDR3 loop: CASVTGAYTDTQYF. CDR3 DNA sequence: TGTGCCTCTGTTACGGGAGCATACACAGATACGCAGTATTTT. The full variable domain, in which reference TRBV7-9 and TRBJ2-3 provide the parts outside the CDR3, is DTGVSQNPRHKITKRGQNVTFRCDPISEHNRLYWYRQTLGQGPEFLTYFQNEAQLEKSRLLSDRFSAERPKGSFSTLEIQRTEQGDSAMYLCASVTGAYTDTQYFGPGTRLTVL.

This clonotype was picked up a small number of times. This sequence joins TRBV6-6 and TRBJ2-1, with TRBD1 matching 9 bases. The CDR3 is made up of 16 amino acids. Germline V gene lookup returns CDR1 MNHNY and CDR2 SVGAGI (reference sequence). Germline trimming cut 2 bases from V and 5 bases from J; bases unmatched to any gene: 7. DNA of the CDR3: TGTGCCAGCAGTTACCCCGCCGGGACAGGGCACAATGAGCAGTTCTTC. Translated, it gives CASSYPAGTGHNEQFF.

This chain uses TRBV14 with TRBJ2-3, with a possible D match to TRBD2 (6 bases). This CDR3 has 15 residues. Germline V gives CDR1 SGHDN, CDR2 FVKESK. Trimming stripped 4 bases from V and 5 bases from J, with 16 bases between. The CDR3 spells CASSPVTRTEDTQYF. Written as DNA, the CDR3 is TGTGCCAGCAGCCCCGTGACTAGAACCGAAGATACGCAGTATTTT.

In this sample, this clonotype turned up many times. This chain joins TRBV29-1 and TRBJ2-5; D is unclear. Trimming took off 3 bases at V and 9 bases at J, with 17 bases between the two ends. CDR1 and CDR2 from the germline V gene are SQVTM and ANQGSEA. The CDR3 spans 13 residues. The CDR3 nucleotides read TGCAGCGTTGACCTCGAAGGTGTCCGGGCCCAGTACTTC. This translates into CSVDLEGVRAQYF.

The chain combines TRBV3-1 with TRBJ1-1, with no clear D. V lost 4 bases and J lost 4, with 10 bases in between. CDR1 and CDR2 from the germline V gene are LGHDT and YNNKEL (reference sequence). CDR3 length: 13 residues. CDR3 sequence reads: CASSRAESTEAFF. The CDR3 DNA is TGTGCCAGCAGCCGGGCGGAGTCCACTGAAGCTTTCTTT.

The table lists this clonotype with many counts. The gene calls are TRBV30 and TRBJ1-3, with 10 bases identical to TRBD1. This CDR3 has 16 residues. V lost 3 bases and J lost 2; bases outside the gene matches: 7. Looked up from germline, CDR1 is GTSNPN and CDR2 is SVGIG (reference sequence). CDR3 bases: TGTGCCTGGAGAGGAAGGGACAGGGGAGCTGGAAACACCATATATTTT. Translating gives CAWRGRDRGAGNTIYF.

V usage is TRBV12-3 or TRBV12-4 and J usage is TRBJ2-7; TRBD2 agrees at 11 bases. V shed 3 bases, J shed 5 bases, and the junction held 3 bases outside the gene matches. This CDR3 has 14 amino acids. Written as DNA, the CDR3 is TGTGCCAGCAGTTTGATAGCGGGGGGGCACGAGCAGTACTTC. Protein sequence: CASSLIAGGHEQYF.

V gene TRBV29-1 combines with J gene TRBJ1-1; D is possibly TRBD1 (5 bases). V gave up 6 bases and J gave up 0 bases, with 14 bases separating them. CDR1 is SQVTM, CDR2 ANQGSEA, per germline. CDR3 size: 14 residues. This chain's CDR3 is CSVLPGTVNTEAFF. As DNA, the CDR3 is TGCAGCGTACTCCCGGGGACGGTGAACACTGAAGCTTTCTTT.

This chain uses TRBV12-5 with TRBJ2-5, with no clear D. CDR3 length: 12 residues. Per germline, CDR1 LGHNT and CDR2 FRNRAP. V was shortened by 3 bases and J by 5 bases, with 7 bases between the two germline ends. The CDR3 DNA is TGTGCTAGTGGTTTCGGACGGGAGACCCAGTACTTC. Encoded protein: CASGFGRETQYF.

The sample holds a few counts of this clonotype. DNA for the CDR3: TGTGCCAGCAGCTTACAGCTTGGGGTTTCAAGCGAAAAACTGTTTTTT. The encoded protein is CASSLQLGVSSEKLFF. J is TRBJ1-4 and V is TRBV13; D not certain. Trimming left V 2 bases short and J 8 bases short, with 18 bases between. The CDR3 consists of 16 residues. Germline CDR1 is PRHDT and CDR2 is FYEKMQ (reference sequence).